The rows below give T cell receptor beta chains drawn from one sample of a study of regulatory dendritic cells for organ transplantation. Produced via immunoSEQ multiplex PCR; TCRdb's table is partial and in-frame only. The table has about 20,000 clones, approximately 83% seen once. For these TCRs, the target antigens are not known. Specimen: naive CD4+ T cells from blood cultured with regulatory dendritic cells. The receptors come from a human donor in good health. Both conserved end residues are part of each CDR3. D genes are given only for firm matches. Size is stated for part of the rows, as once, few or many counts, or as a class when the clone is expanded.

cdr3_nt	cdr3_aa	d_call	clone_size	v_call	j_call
TGTGCCAGCTCACCCTACCTACCGAGGAGCTCCTACAATGAGCAGTTCTTC	CASSPYLPRSSYNEQFF	.	.	TRBV18	TRBJ2-1
TGTGCCAGCAGCTTAGCCTACGGCGGAATAGACCCCTACGAGCAGTACTTC	CASSLAYGGIDPYEQYF	.	.	TRBV11-2	TRBJ2-7
TGTGCCAGTAGTACCGTAACAGGGACGTCCGCTTGGGGCTACACCTTC	CASSTVTGTSAWGYTF	.	.	TRBV19	TRBJ1-2
TGTGCCAGCAGCTTGGCTTCTATCCAAGAGACCCAGTACTTC	CASSLASIQETQYF	.	.	TRBV5-4	TRBJ2-5
TGTGCCAGCAGTGATTCGGGACACCCAACTAATGAAAAACTGTTTTTT	CASSDSGHPTNEKLFF	.	.	TRBV25-1	TRBJ1-4
TGCGCCAGCAGCCCTGGACAGGGGGAGGCTGAAGCTTTCTTT	CASSPGQGEAEAFF	TRBD1	.	TRBV5-1	TRBJ1-1
TGTGCCAGCAGCCCAGGGGGACCCCTCCACTTT	CASSPGGPLHF	TRBD1	few	TRBV2	TRBJ1-6
TGTGCCAGCAGCTTCGGTAATGGTGATTCACCCCTCCACTTT	CASSFGNGDSPLHF	.	.	TRBV7-9	TRBJ1-6
TGTGCCACCCAGGGGGGGGCGAAAAATTCACCCCTCCACTTT	CATQGGAKNSPLHF	TRBD1	.	TRBV6-5	TRBJ1-6
TGTGCCAGCAGCCATGGTAGCGGGGGCCCGACCCCAAACATTCAGTACTTC	CASSHGSGGPTPNIQYF	TRBD2	few	TRBV7-2	TRBJ2-4
TGTGCCAGCAGCCCCGGGGGCTTTGGGGCCAACGTCCTGACTTTC	CASSPGGFGANVLTF	.	.	TRBV28	TRBJ2-6
TGTGCCAGCAGCCCAACCGGACAGAACACCGGGGAGCTGTTTTTT	CASSPTGQNTGELFF	.	.	TRBV7-2	TRBJ2-2
TGTGCCAGCAGCCAAGGAACAGGTCAGAACTATGGCTACACCTTC	CASSQGTGQNYGYTF	.	once	TRBV4-2	TRBJ1-2
TGTGCCAGTAGCGCGGACAGGGGGTATTATGGCTACACCTTC	CASSADRGYYGYTF	TRBD1	.	TRBV19	TRBJ1-2
TGTGCCAGCAGCTTCCCCACCGCAGGGGTCCTGACTTTC	CASSFPTAGVLTF	.	.	TRBV7-9	TRBJ2-6
TGCAGCGTTGAAGGACAGGGTTTTAGTGGGGCCAACGTCCTGACTTTC	CSVEGQGFSGANVLTF	TRBD1	once	TRBV29-1	TRBJ2-6
TGTGCCAGCAGCCGGATCTCCGGGGAGCTGTTTTTT	CASSRISGELFF	.	.	TRBV11-3	TRBJ2-2
TGTGCCAGCAAGGAGCGGGAGGGCTCCTACGAGCAGTACTTC	CASKEREGSYEQYF	TRBD2	.	TRBV7-8	TRBJ2-7
TGTGCCTCGAAGACTAGCGGGACCGGGGAGCTGTTTTTT	CASKTSGTGELFF	TRBD2	.	TRBV30	TRBJ2-2
TGTGCCAGCTCACCGACGATAGGGACTAGCGGGTACAATGAGCAGTTCTTC	CASSPTIGTSGYNEQFF	TRBD2	.	TRBV18	TRBJ2-1
TGTGCCAGCAGCCAACCCGGACTAGCGGGGTGGACAGATACGCAGTATTTT	CASSQPGLAGWTDTQYF	TRBD2	.	TRBV4-2	TRBJ2-3
TGTGCCAGCAGCGTAATAGGTAGCGGGGGACCCGGAGAGACCCAGTACTTC	CASSVIGSGGPGETQYF	TRBD2	.	TRBV9	TRBJ2-5
TGTGCCAGCAGCTTAGCACTCTGGGCGCGTTTGACTGAAGCTTTCTTT	CASSLALWARLTEAFF	.	.	TRBV11-2	TRBJ1-1
TGTGCCAGCAGTTTATACAGGGGGAATCAGCCCCAGCATTTT	CASSLYRGNQPQHF	TRBD1	few	TRBV27	TRBJ1-5
TGTGCCAGCAGCCTTCTAGGTACCGGGGAGCTGTTTTTT	CASSLLGTGELFF	.	.	TRBV7-2	TRBJ2-2
TGTGCCAGCAGCCAGACCGGGCGGAGTAATTCACCCCTCCACTTT	CASSQTGRSNSPLHF	.	.	TRBV7-8	TRBJ1-6
TGCGCCAGCAGCCCCGGGACAGTCTATGGCTACACCTTC	CASSPGTVYGYTF	TRBD1	few	TRBV5-1	TRBJ1-2
TGCAGCGTTAGGGACAGGTCCCAGTTCTTC	CSVRDRSQFF	TRBD1	.	TRBV29-1	TRBJ2-1
TGTGCCAGTAGTATGGGCAGGGGTCATCTCTATGGCTACACCTTC	CASSMGRGHLYGYTF	.	.	TRBV19	TRBJ1-2
TGTGCCAGCAGCTTAGCCACAGGGAAGGCTGGAAACACCATATATTTT	CASSLATGKAGNTIYF	.	.	TRBV7-8	TRBJ1-3
TGCAGCGTTGGGACAGGGCGAACCTACGAGCAGTACTTC	CSVGTGRTYEQYF	TRBD1	.	TRBV29-1	TRBJ2-7
TGTGCCAGCAGTTACGTGGGGGGAGCAAAACTGTTTTTT	CASSYVGGAKLFF	.	few	TRBV6-5	TRBJ1-4
TGTGCCAGCAGCCCGGACAGGGTCTATGGCTACACCTTC	CASSPDRVYGYTF	TRBD1	once	TRBV5-4	TRBJ1-2
TGTGCCACCAGCTTTTCACTGCCCTCAGGGTCAGGTTTCTTT	CATSFSLPSGSGFF	.	.	TRBV15	TRBJ1-1
TGTGCCAGCAGCTTAGTTACGGGGAGTGAGCAGTTCTTC	CASSLVTGSEQFF	.	.	TRBV7-2	TRBJ2-1
TGTGCTAGTGGTTTGGTAAGGTCCTGGGCAGGGATCTACGAGCAGTACTTC	CASGLVRSWAGIYEQYF	.	.	TRBV12-5	TRBJ2-7
TGTGCCAGCAGCTCCGGCCACGGAATCACAGATACGCAGTATTTT	CASSSGHGITDTQYF	.	.	TRBV7-9	TRBJ2-3
TGCGCCAGCAGCCAAGAAAGGAACACTGAAGCTTTCTTT	CASSQERNTEAFF	.	.	TRBV4-3	TRBJ1-1
TGTGCCAGCAGCCCCTGGACAGTCCAAGAGACCCAGTACTTC	CASSPWTVQETQYF	.	.	TRBV6-5	TRBJ2-5
TGTGCCAGCAGTTTGAAGGACGGAATAAACTCTGGGGCCAACGTCCTGACTTTC	CASSLKDGINSGANVLTF	.	.	TRBV27	TRBJ2-6
TGTGCCAGCAGCTTTGAGTGGCACCAAGGTGGGCAGTTCTTC	CASSFEWHQGGQFF	.	.	TRBV7-2	TRBJ2-1
TGTGCCAGCAGTGCGACAGGTCCCGGGGATTACGAGCAGTACTTC	CASSATGPGDYEQYF	.	.	TRBV6-1	TRBJ2-7